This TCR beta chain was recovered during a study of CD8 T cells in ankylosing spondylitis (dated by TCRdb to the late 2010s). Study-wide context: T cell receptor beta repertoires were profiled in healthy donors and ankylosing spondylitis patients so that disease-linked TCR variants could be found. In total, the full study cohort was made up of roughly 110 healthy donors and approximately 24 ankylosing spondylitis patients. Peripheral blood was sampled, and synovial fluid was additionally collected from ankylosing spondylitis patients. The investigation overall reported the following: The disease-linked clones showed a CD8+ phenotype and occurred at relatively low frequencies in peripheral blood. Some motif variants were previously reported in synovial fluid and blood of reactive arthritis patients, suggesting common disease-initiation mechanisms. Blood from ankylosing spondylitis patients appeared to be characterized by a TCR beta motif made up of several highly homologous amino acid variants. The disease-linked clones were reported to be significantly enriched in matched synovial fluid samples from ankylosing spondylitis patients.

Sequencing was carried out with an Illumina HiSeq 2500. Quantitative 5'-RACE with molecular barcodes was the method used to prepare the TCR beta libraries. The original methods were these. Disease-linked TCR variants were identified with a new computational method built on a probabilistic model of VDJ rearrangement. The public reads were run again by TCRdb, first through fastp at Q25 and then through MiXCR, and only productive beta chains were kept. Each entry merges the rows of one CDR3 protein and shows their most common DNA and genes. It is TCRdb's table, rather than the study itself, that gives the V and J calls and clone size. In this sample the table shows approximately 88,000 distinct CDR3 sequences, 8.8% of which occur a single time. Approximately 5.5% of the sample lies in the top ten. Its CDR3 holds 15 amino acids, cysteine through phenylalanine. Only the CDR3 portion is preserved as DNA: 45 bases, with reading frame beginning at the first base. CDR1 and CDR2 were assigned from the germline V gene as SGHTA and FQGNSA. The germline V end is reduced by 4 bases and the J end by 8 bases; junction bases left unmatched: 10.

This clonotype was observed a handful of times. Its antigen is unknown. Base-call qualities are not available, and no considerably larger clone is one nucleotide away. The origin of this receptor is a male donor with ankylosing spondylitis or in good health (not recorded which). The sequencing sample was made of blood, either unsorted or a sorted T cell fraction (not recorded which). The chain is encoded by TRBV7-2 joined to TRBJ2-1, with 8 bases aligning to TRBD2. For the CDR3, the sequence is CASSSVSGGVDEQFF. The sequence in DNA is TGTGCCAGCAGCTCTGTGAGCGGGGGCGTGGATGAGCAGTTCTTC.